This TCR beta chain was retrieved from a study of graft-versus-host responses after intestinal transplantation. Overall study: Those transplanted obtained multivisceral, liver-intestinal, or isolated intestinal grafts. For 3 to 4 years after anti-thymocyte globulin induction, all recipients took tacrolimus and steroids. Points from the study as a whole: Researchers found peak circulating GvH clone levels linked to early post-transplant HvG declines. GvH clones turned up in recipient marrow; some had shown up first in ileum or blood.

TCRdb keeps only in-frame clones here, not all; method: immunoSEQ multiplex PCR. In the table there are 7,000 to 8,500 clones, approximately 90% of which are singletons. V was shortened by 7 bases and J by 6 bases, with 6 bases between the two germline ends. The CDR3 sequence is 10 residues long. CDR1 and CDR2 (germline): LNHDA, SQIVND (reference sequence). This clone was detected once. Its antigen is not identified. This clonotype was obtained from a human patient who received an intestinal transplant, so some T cells may come from the graft donor. The sample in question was PBMCs, obtained around 30 days after intestinal transplant. The V call is TRBV19, the J call TRBJ1-1, with D uncertain. The CDR3 DNA follows: TGTGCCAGTATAGGCCCTGAAGCTTTCTTT. This codes for CASIGPEAFF.